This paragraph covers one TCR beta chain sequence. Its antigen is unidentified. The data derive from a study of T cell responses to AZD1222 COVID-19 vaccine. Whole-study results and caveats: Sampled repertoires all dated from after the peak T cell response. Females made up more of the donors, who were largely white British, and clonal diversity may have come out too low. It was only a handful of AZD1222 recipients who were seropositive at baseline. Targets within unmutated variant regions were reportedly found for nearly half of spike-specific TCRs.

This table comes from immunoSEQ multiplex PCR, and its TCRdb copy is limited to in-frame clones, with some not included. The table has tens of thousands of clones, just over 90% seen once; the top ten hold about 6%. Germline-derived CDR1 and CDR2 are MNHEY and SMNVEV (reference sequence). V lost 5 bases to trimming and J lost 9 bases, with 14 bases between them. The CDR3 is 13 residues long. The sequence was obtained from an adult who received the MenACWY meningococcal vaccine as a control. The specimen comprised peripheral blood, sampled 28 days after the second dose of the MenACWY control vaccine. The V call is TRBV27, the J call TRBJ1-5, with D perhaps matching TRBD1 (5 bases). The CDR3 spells CASSKQAGGPQHF. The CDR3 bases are TGTGCCAGCAGTAAACAGGCGGGGGGGCCCCAGCATTTT.